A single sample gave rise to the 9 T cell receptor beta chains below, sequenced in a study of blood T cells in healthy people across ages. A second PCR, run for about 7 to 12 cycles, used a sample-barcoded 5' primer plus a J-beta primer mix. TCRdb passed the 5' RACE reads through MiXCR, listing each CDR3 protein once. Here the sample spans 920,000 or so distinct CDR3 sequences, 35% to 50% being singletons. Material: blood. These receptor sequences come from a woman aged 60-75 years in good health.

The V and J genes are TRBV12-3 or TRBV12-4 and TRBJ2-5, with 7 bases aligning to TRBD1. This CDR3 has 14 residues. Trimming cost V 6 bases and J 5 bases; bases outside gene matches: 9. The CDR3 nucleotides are TGTGCCAGCAGACCCACAGGGGCGCAGGAGACCCAGTACTTC. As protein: CASRPTGAQETQYF.

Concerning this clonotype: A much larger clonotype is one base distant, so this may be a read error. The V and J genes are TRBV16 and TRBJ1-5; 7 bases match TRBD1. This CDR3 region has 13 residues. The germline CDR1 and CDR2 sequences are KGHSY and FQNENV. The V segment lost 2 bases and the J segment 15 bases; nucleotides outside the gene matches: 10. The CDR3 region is CASSQEGQGGPHF. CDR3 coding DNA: TGTGCCAGCAGCCAAGAGGGGCAGGGGGGACCGCATTTT.

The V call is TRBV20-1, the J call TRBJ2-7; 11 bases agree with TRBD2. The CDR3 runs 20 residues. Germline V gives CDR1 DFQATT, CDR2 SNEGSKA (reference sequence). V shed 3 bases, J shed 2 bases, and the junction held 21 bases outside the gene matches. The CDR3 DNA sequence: TGCAGTGCTAGTGTACCGGCGAGGACAGGACGACTAGCGGGACCCTACGAGCAGTACTTC. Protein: CSASVPARTGRLAGPYEQYF.

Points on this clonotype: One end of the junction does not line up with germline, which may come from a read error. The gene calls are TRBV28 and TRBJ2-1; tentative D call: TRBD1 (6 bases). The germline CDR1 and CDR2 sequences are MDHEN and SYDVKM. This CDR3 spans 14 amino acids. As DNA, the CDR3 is TGTGCCAACAGTCCCCACCAGGGGCCGTCCGAGCAGTTCTTC. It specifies CANSPHQGPSEQFF.

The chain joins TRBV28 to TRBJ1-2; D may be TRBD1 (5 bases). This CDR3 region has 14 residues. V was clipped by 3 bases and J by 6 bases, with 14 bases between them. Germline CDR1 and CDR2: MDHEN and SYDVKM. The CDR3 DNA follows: TGTGCCAGCAGTTTCCCGGACAACCTCCATGGCTACACCTTC. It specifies CASSFPDNLHGYTF.

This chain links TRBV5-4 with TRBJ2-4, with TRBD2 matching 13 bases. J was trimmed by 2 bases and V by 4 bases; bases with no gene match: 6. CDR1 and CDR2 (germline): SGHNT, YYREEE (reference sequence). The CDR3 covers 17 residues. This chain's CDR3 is CASSVGTSGTTKNIQYF. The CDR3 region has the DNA TGTGCCAGCAGCGTTGGGACTAGCGGGACAACCAAAAACATTCAGTACTTC.

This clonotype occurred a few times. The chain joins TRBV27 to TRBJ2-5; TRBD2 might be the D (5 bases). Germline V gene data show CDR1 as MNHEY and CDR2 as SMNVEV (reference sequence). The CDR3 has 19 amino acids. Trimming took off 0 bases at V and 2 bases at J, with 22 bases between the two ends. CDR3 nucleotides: TGTGCCAGCAGTTTATCCTCGGTAGGAGCAGAGGGTGTACAAGAGACCCAGTACTTC. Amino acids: CASSLSSVGAEGVQETQYF.

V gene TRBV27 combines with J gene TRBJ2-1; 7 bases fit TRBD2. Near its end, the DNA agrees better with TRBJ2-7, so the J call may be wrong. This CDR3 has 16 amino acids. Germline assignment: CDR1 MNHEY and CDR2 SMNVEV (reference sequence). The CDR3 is CASSPPGLADYNEQYF. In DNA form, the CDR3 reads TGTGCCAGCAGTCCCCCTGGGCTAGCGGATTACAATGAGCAGTACTTC.

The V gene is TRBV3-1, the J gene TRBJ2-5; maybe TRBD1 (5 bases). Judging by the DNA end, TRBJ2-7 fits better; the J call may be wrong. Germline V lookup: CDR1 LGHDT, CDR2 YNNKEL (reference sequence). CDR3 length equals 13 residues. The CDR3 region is CASSLRDRGEQYF. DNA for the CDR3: TGTGCCAGCAGCCTCCGCGATAGGGGCGAGCAGTACTTC.